The sequence of this TCR beta chain was determined in a study of Tregs in tolerant kidney transplant recipients. This table comes from immunoSEQ multiplex PCR, and its TCRdb copy is limited to in-frame clones, with some not included. The table records under 95,000 clones, approximately 90% of them present only once. Thawed PBMCs were FACS-sorted into unstimulated CD4+CD25+CD127- regulatory T cells, CD4+CD25- non-regulatory cells, CD4 and CD8 cells. In the case of this clone: Its antigen is currently unknown.

Study-wide points: Activated donor B cell expansion appeared to reveal the most relevant donor-specific TCRbeta repertoire.

CDR1 LNHDA and CDR2 SQIVND come from the germline V gene (reference sequence). The CDR3 consists of 14 residues. The ends were cut back, 2 bases at V and 2 bases at J, with 7 bases in the middle. The chain carries TRBV19 and TRBJ1-3; D is ambiguous. The material sequenced was Tregs from blood, taken before the transplant. The receptor was derived from a human donor who received a combined kidney and bone marrow transplant. CDR3: CASSIHGTGNTIYF. Here the CDR3 DNA reads TGTGCCAGTAGTATACATGGTACTGGAAACACCATATATTTT.